This T cell receptor beta chain originates from a study of OX40 agonist ivuxolimab in advanced cancers. Libraries were prepared by immunoSEQ multiplex PCR; TCRdb keeps only in-frame clonotypes and omits some of them. The table includes just under 85,000 clones, around 84% detected once. Trimming took off 11 bases at V and 0 bases at J, with 11 bases between the two ends. Germline CDR1 and CDR2: LNHDA and SQIVND (reference sequence). The CDR3 is 13 residues long. Sequences were derived from CD4+ or CD8+ T cells sorted from blood, sampled in a trial of the OX40 agonist ivuxolimab. The receptor was isolated from an adult with an advanced solid tumor such as melanoma, head and neck, liver or kidney cancer. The rearrangement uses TRBV19 and TRBJ1-5; tentative D call: TRBD1 (6 bases). The CDR3 loop reads CAGGGLSNQPQHF. The CDR3 region has the DNA TGTGCCGGGGGGGGGCTTAGCAATCAGCCCCAGCATTTT.